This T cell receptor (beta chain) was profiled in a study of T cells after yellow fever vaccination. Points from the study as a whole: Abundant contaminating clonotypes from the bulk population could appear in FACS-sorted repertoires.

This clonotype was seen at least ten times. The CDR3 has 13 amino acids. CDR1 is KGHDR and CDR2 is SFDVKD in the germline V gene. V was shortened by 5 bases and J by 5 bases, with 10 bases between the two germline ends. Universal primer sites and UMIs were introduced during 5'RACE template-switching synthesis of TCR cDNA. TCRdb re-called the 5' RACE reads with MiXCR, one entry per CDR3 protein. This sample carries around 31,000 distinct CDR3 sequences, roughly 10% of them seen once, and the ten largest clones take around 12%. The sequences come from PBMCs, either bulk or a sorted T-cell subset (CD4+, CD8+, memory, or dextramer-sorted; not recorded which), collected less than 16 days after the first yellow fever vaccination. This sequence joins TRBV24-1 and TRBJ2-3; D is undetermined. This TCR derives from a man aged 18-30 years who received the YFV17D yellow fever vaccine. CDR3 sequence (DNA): TGTGCCACCAGTGTGAAGGGAATAGATACGCAGTATTTT. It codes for CATSVKGIDTQYF.